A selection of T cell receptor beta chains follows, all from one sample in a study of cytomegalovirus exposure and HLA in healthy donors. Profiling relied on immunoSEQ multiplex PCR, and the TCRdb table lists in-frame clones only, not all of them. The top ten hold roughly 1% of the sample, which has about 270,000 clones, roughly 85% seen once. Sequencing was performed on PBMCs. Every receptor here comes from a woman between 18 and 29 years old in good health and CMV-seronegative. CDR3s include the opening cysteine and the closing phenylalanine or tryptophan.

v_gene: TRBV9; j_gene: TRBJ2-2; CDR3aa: CASSVHSNGAGELFF
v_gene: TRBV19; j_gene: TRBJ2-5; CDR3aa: CASSGGFQETQYF
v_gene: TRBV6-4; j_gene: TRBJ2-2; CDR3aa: CASSDSSDTGELFF
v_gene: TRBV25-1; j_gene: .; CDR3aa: CASINGGNEQYF
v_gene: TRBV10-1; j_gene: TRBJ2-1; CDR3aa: CASSVGASGRARSYNEQFF
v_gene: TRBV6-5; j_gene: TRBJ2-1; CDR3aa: CASSYSLAGDNEQFF
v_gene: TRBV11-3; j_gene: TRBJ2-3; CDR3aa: CASSSPIRANTDTQYF
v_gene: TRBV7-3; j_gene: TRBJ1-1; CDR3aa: CASSPRQGSTEAFF
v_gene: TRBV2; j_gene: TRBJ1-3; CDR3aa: CASSEAGGIGNTIYF
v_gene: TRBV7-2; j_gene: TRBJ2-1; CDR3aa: CASSLAGTSGNEQFF
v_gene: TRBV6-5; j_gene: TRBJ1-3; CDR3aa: CASSRAGQGANTIYF
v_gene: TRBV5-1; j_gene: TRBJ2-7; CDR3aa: CASSSGSGGASYEQYF
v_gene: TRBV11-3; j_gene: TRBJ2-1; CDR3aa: CASSPGLAGVAEQFF
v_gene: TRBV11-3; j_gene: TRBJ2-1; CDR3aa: CASSEGLGSEEQFF
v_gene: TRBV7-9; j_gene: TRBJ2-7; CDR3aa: CASNGLDYEQYF
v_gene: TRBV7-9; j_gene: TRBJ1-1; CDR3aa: CASSEVPIMNTEAFF